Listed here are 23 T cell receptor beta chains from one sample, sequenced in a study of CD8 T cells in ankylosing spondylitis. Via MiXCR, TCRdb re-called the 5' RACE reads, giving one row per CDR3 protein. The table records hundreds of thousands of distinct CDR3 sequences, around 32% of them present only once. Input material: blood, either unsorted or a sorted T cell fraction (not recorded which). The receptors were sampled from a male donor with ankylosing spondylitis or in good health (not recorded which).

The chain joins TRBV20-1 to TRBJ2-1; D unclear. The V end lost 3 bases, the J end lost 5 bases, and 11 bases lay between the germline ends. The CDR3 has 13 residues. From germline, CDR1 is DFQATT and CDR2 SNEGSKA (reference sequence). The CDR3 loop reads CSASPIPHNEQFF. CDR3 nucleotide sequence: TGCAGTGCTAGCCCAATACCCCACAATGAGCAGTTCTTC.

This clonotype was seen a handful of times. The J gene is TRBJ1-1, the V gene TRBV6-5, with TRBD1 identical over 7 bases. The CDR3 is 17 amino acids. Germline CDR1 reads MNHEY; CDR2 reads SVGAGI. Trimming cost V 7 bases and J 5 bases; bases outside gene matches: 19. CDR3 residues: CASTYQQGVQGRTEAFF. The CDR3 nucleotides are TGTGCCAGCACTTATCAGCAGGGGGTTCAAGGAAGGACTGAAGCTTTCTTT.

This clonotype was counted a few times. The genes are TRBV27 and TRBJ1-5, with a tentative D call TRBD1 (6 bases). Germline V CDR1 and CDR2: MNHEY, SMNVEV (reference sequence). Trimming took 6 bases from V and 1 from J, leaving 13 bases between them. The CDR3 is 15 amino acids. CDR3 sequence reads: CASRSSGTSNQPQHF. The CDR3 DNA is TGTGCCAGCAGATCCTCTGGGACAAGCAATCAGCCCCAGCATTTT.

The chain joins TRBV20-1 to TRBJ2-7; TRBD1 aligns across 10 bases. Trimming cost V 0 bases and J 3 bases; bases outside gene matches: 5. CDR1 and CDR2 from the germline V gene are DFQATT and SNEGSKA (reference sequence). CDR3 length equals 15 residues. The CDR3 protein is CSARDMGQGFYEQYF. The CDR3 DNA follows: TGCAGTGCTAGAGATATGGGACAGGGGTTCTACGAGCAGTACTTC.

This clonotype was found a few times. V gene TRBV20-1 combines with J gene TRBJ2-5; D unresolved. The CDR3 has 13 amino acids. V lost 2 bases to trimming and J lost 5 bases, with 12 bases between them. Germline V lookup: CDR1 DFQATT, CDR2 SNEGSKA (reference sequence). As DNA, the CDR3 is TGCAGTGCTAGATCCGCCAGTCGTGAGACCCAGTACTTC. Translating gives CSARSASRETQYF.

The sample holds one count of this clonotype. CDR3 in DNA: TGCAGTGCTAGCCGCCCTAGCGGGGGGGCCAACATTCAGTACTTC. Translation gives CSASRPSGGANIQYF. The chain uses TRBV20-1 and TRBJ2-4; 12 bases align to TRBD2. This CDR3 comprises 15 residues. J lost 7 bases, V lost 3 bases, and 7 bases had no gene match. CDR1 DFQATT and CDR2 SNEGSKA come from the germline V gene (reference sequence).

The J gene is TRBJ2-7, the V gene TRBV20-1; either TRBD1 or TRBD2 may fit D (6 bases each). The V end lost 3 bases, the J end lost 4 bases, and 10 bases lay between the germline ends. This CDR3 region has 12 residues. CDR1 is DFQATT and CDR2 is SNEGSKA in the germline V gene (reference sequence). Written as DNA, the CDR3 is TGCAGTGCTAGGGAGGGGGATTACGAGCAGTACTTC. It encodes CSAREGDYEQYF.

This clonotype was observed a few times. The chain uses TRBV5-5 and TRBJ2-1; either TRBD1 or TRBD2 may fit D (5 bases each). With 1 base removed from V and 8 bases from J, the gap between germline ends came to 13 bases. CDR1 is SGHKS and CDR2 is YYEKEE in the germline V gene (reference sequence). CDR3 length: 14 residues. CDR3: CASSLSGPPDEQFF. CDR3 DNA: TGTGCCAGCAGCTTGTCGGGACCCCCAGATGAGCAGTTCTTC.

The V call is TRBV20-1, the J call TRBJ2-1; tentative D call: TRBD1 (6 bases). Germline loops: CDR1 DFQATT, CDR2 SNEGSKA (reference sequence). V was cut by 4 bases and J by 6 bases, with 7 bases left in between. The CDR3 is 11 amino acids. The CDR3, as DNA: TGCAGTGCTAACAGGGTCAATGAGCAGTTCTTC. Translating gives CSANRVNEQFF.

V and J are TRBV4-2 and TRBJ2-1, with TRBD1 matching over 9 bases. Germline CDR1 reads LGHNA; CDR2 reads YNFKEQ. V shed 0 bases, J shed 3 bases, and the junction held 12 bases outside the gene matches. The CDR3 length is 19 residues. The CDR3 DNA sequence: TGTGCCAGCAGCCAAGATTTTTTCCCAGGGACAGGGAACTACAATGAGCAGTTCTTC. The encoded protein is CASSQDFFPGTGNYNEQFF.

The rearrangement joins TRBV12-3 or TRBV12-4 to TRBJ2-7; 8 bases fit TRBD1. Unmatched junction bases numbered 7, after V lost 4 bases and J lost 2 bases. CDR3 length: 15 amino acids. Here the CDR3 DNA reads TGTGCCAGCAGTTCGACAGGGGCGCTACCCTACGAGCAGTACTTC. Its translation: CASSSTGALPYEQYF.

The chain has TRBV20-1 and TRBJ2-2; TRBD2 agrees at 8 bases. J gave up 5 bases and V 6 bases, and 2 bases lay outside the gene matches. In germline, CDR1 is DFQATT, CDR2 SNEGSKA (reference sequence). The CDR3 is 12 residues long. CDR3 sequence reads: CSALAGTGELFF. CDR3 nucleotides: TGCAGTGCCTTAGCGGGAACCGGGGAGCTGTTTTTT.

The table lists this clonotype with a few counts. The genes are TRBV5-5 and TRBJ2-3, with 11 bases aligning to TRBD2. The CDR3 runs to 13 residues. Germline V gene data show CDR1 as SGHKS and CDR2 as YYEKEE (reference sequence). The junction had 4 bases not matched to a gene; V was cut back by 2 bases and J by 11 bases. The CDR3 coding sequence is TGTGCCAGCAGCTTCGGGCTAGCGGGGGGGCAGTATTTT. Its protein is CASSFGLAGGQYF.

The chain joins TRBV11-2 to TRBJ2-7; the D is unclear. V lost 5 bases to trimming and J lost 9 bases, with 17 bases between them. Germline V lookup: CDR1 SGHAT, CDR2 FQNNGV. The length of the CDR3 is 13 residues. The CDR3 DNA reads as TGTGCCAGCAGCAAGCCGCCAGGTTCTACGCAGTACTTC. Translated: CASSKPPGSTQYF. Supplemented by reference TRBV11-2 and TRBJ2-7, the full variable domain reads EAGVAQSPRYKIIEKRQSVAFWCNPISGHATLYWYQQILGQGPKLLIQFQNNGVVDDSQLPKDRFSAERLKGVDSTLKIQPAKLEDSAVYLCASSKPPGSTQYFGPGTRLTVT.

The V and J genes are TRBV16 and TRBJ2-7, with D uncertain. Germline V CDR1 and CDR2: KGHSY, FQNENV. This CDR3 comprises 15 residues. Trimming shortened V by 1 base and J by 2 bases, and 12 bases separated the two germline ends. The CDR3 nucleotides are TGTGCCAGCAGCCAATGGGTAACTTTGCCCTACGAGCAGTACTTC. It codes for CASSQWVTLPYEQYF.

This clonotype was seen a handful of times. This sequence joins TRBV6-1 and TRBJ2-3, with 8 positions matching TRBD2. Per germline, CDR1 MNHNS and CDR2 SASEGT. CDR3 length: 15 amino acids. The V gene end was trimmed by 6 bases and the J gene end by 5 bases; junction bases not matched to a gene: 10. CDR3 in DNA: TGTGCCAGCAGCCTCCCCCGGGGGGGTGGAGATACGCAGTATTTT. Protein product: CASSLPRGGGDTQYF.

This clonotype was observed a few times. The CDR3 loop reads CASRRTGGASYEQYF. CDR3 DNA sequence: TGTGCCAGCAGAAGAACAGGGGGCGCGTCCTACGAGCAGTACTTC. The chain carries TRBV12-3 or TRBV12-4 and TRBJ2-7; 9 nucleotides align to TRBD1. Losses at the gene ends were 6 bases for V and 1 base for J; bases not matched to a gene: 7. The CDR3 is made up of 15 amino acids.

CDR3 loop: CSARDRGEAGEQFF. The CDR3 DNA sequence: TGCAGTGCTAGAGACCGGGGGGAGGCCGGTGAGCAGTTCTTC. The chain joins TRBV20-1 to TRBJ2-1; 7 bases agree with TRBD2. CDR3 length: 14 residues. The J segment lost 9 bases and the V segment lost 0 bases, leaving 8 bases of the junction unmatched. Per the germline V gene, CDR1 is DFQATT and CDR2 is SNEGSKA (reference sequence).

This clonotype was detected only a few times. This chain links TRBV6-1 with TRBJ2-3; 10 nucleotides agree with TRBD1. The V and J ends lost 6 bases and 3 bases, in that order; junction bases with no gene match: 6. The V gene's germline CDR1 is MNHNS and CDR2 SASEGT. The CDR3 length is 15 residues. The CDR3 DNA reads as TGTGCCAGCAGGGGGGGACAGGGGAGGACAGATACGCAGTATTTT. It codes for CASRGGQGRTDTQYF.

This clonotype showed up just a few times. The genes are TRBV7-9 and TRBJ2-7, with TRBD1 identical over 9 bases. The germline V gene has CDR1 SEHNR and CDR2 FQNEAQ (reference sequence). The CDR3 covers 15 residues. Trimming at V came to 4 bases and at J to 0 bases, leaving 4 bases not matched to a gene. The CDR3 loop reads CASSSTGGNSYEQYF. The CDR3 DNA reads TGTGCCAGCAGCTCAACAGGGGGCAACTCCTACGAGCAGTACTTC. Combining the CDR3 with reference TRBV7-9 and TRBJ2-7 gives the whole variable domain DTGVSQNPRHKITKRGQNVTFRCDPISEHNRLYWYRQTLGQGPEFLTYFQNEAQLEKSRLLSDRFSAERPKGSFSTLEIQRTEQGDSAMYLCASSSTGGNSYEQYFGPGTRLTVT.

CDR3 bases: TGCGCCAGCAGAGGTACTACAAGCTCCTACGAGCAGTACTTC. It is translated as CASRGTTSSYEQYF. V gene TRBV5-1 combines with J gene TRBJ2-7, with D hard to call. Germline CDR1 and CDR2: SGHRS and YFSETQ. V was clipped by 5 bases and J by 0 bases, with 12 bases between them. The CDR3 extends over 14 amino acids.

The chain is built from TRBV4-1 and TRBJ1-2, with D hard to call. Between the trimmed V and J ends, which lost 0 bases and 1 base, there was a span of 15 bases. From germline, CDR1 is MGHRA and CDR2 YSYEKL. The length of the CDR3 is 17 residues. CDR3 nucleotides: TGCGCCAGCAGCCAAGAGGCAGCCGCCTCTGTTAACTATGGCTACACCTTC. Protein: CASSQEAAASVNYGYTF.

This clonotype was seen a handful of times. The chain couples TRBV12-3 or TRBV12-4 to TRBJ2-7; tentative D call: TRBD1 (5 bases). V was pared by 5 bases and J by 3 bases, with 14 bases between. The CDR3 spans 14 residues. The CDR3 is CASSIGAIGYEQYF. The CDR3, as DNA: TGTGCCAGCAGTATAGGGGCCATCGGCTACGAGCAGTACTTC.